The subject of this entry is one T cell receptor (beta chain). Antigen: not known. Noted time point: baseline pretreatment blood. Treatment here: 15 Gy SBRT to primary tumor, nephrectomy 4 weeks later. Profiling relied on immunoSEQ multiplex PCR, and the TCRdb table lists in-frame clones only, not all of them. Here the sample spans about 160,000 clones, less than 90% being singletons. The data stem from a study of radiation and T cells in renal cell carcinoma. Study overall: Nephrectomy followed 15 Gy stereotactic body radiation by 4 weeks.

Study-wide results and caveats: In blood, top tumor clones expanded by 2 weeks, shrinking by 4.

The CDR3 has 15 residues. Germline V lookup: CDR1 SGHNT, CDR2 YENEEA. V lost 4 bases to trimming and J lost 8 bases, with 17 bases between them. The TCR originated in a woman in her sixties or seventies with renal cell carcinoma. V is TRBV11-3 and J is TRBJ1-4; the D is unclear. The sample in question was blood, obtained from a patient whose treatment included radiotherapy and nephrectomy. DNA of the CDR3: TGTGCCAGCAGCTCTTATTGGGAGTCCATGGAAAAACTGTTTTTT. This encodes CASSSYWESMEKLFF. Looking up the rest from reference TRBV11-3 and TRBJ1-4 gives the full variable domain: EAGVVQSPRYKIIEKKQPVAFWCNPISGHNTLYWYLQNLGQGPELLIRYENEEAVDDSQLPKDRFSAERLKGVDSTLKIQPAELGDSAVYLCASSSYWESMEKLFFGSGTQLSVL.